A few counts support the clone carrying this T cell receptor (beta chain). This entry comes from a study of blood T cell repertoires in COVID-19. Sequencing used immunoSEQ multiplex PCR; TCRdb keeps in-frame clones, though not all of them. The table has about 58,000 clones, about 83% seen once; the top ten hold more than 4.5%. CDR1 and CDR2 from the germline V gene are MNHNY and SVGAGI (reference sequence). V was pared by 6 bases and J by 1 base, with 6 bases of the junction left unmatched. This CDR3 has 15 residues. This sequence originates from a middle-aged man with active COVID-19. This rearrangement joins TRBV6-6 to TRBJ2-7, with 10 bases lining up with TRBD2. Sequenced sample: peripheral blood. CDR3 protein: CASSPSGSRSYEQYF. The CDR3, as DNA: TGTGCCAGCAGCCCTAGCGGGAGTAGGTCCTACGAGCAGTACTTC.